Below are 21 T cell receptor beta chains sequenced from a single sample in a study of T cell repertoires in cytomegalovirus infection. The antigens of these receptors remain unknown. One entry per CDR3 protein results from TCRdb running MiXCR on the reads. The table lists approximately 990,000 distinct CDR3 sequences, around 29% of them singletons, with over 11% in the top ten. The starting material was cultured CD8+ T cells from PBMCs, obtained from culture after CMV antigen stimulation. These receptors came from a human donor in good health (CMV status not recorded). Some clones in this sample may be carry-over from other donors' samples.

Notes on this clonotype: A junction end diverges from the germline sequence, so it may reflect a read error. This sequence joins TRBV10-3 and TRBJ2-5; a possible D gene is TRBD2 (6 bases). The CDR3 length is 16 residues. Germline CDR1 reads ENHRY; CDR2 reads SYGVKD. The CDR3 region has the DNA TGTGACATCAGTGAGTCGAAGGAGGGGACTGAAGAGACCCAGTACTTC. This encodes CDISESKEGTEETQYF.

The rearrangement joins TRBV6-1 to TRBJ2-1, with TRBD2 matching 7 bases. This CDR3 is built from 18 residues. CDR1 is MNHNS and CDR2 is SASEGT in the germline V gene. Trimming took 5 bases from V and 1 from J; bases not matched to a gene: 14. CDR3 sequence reads: CASSYIREVLASYNEQFF. The DNA of the CDR3 is TGTGCCAGCAGTTATATACGGGAGGTCCTCGCTTCCTACAATGAGCAGTTCTTC.

This clonotype occurred a few times. The chain uses TRBV12-3 or TRBV12-4 and TRBJ1-2; D is perhaps TRBD1 (5 bases). Trimming removed 4 bases at V and 4 bases at J, with 13 bases between. This CDR3 contains 14 residues. The CDR3 loop reads CASSSAGPSYGYTF. Written as DNA, the CDR3 is TGTGCCAGCAGTTCGGCAGGGCCATCCTATGGCTACACCTTC.

This chain uses TRBV27 with TRBJ2-7; D might be TRBD1 (7 bases). The V gene lost 6 bases and the J gene lost 3 bases, with 12 bases spanning the gap. The V gene's germline CDR1 is MNHEY and CDR2 SMNVEV (reference sequence). This CDR3 contains 13 residues. The CDR3: CASRPQGGYEQYF. The CDR3 coding sequence is TGTGCCAGCAGGCCGCAGGGGGGCTACGAGCAGTACTTC.

This chain connects TRBV27 to TRBJ1-3; D not resolved. Germline assignment: CDR1 MNHEY and CDR2 SMNVEV (reference sequence). The CDR3 runs to 14 residues. The germline V and J ends were trimmed by 6 bases and 1 base, with 10 bases remaining between them. CDR3 coding DNA: TGTGCCAGCAGCGTAAAGAGGTCTGGAAACACCATATATTTT. It encodes CASSVKRSGNTIYF.

The sample holds a few counts of this clonotype. At one end the junction does not follow the germline gene, possibly because of a read error. This chain uses TRBV7-2 with TRBJ2-2; 11 bases agree with TRBD1. This CDR3 contains 18 residues. The V gene's germline CDR1 is SGHTA and CDR2 FQGNSA. The CDR3 region is CASSLARTGGAFTRELFF. The CDR3, as DNA: TGTGCCAGCAGCTTAGCCCGGACAGGGGGCGCTTTCACCCGGGAGCTGTTTTTT.

This clonotype was seen at least ten times. This sequence joins TRBV19 and TRBJ1-5; no clear D. Trimming stripped 4 bases from V and 6 bases from J, with 10 bases between. The CDR3 has 13 residues. The V gene's germline CDR1 is LNHDA and CDR2 SQIVND (reference sequence). The CDR3 protein is CASSRGAGQPQHF. The CDR3 DNA is TGTGCCAGTAGTAGAGGTGCAGGTCAGCCCCAGCATTTT.

The V and J genes are TRBV12-3 or TRBV12-4 and TRBJ2-3; TRBD2 agrees at 13 bases. The CDR3 is 17 residues long. The V segment lost 2 bases and the J segment 2 bases; nucleotides outside the gene matches: 4. CDR3 sequence (DNA): TGTGCCAGCAGTTTACGGGGACTAGCGGGAAACACAGATACGCAGTATTTT. Protein product: CASSLRGLAGNTDTQYF.

On this clonotype: A much larger clone is a single base away; this may be a read error. The chain has TRBV12-3 or TRBV12-4 and TRBJ1-1; TRBD1 is a possible D gene (5 bases). The CDR3 has 19 amino acids. DNA of the CDR3: TGTGCCAGCAGTTTTTCCTTCTTCGGGGGAGGGGTCGAGAACACTGAAGGTTTCTTT. Protein: CASSFSFFGGGVENTEGFF.

Comments on this clonotype: One end of the junction is discordant with germline, which a read error may explain. This rearrangement joins TRBV5-1 to TRBJ1-2; the D gene is possibly TRBD1 (5 bases). The germline gives CDR1 SGHRS, CDR2 YFSETQ. The CDR3 extends over 11 amino acids. The CDR3 nucleotides are TGCGCCAGCAGCTGGGGCGAAGAGACCATCTTC. Translation gives CASSWGEETIF.

The chain combines TRBV27 with TRBJ1-2; the D gene is possibly TRBD1 (5 bases). The CDR3 runs 15 residues. The germline gives CDR1 MNHEY, CDR2 SMNVEV (reference sequence). The V and J ends lost 5 bases and 2 bases respectively, with 15 bases between them. CDR3 nucleotides: TGTGCCAGCAGTCATTCGGGACGGCCGAACTATGGCTACACCTTC. As protein: CASSHSGRPNYGYTF.

There are many counts of this clonotype. The chain combines TRBV19 with TRBJ2-5; 11 positions agree with TRBD2. The CDR3 length is 15 residues. After removal of 9 bases from V and 2 bases from J, the junction contained 8 bases not matched to a gene. Germline V lookup: CDR1 LNHDA, CDR2 SQIVND (reference sequence). CDR3 sequence reads: CASSIGTSGQETQYF. DNA for the CDR3: TGTGCCAGCAGCATTGGGACTAGCGGTCAAGAGACCCAGTACTTC.

The sample holds a few counts of this clonotype. The chain links TRBV7-9 to TRBJ1-5; D not certain. From germline, CDR1 is SEHNR and CDR2 FQNEAQ (reference sequence). V lost 1 base to trimming and J lost 7 bases, with 11 bases between them. This CDR3 is 14 amino acids long. In nucleotides, the CDR3 is TGTGCCAGCAGCTTAGGGCAGATAGGGCAGCCCCAGCATTTT. Protein: CASSLGQIGQPQHF.

This chain joins TRBV15 and TRBJ2-7; perhaps TRBD1 as D (5 bases). V lost 3 bases and J 7 bases, leaving 13 bases between the germline ends. This CDR3 is built from 13 residues. CDR1 and CDR2 (germline): LNHNV, YYDKDF (reference sequence). The CDR3 DNA follows: TGTGCCACCAGCAGGGGGAAGGGGAAAGAGCAGTACTTC. Its translation: CATSRGKGKEQYF.

The V gene is TRBV4-1, the J gene TRBJ1-1, with D uncertain. From germline, CDR1 is MGHRA and CDR2 YSYEKL. This CDR3 is built from 15 residues. Between the trimmed V and J ends, which lost 0 bases and 4 bases, there was a span of 12 bases. CDR3 sequence reads: CASSQDFTGFTEAFF. The CDR3 nucleotides are TGCGCCAGCAGCCAAGATTTTACCGGTTTCACTGAAGCTTTCTTT.

This clonotype appeared many times. One end of the junction fails to match germline, which may point to a read error. The V call is TRBV7-2, the J call TRBJ2-6, with D tentatively TRBD1 (5 bases). The CDR3 is 15 amino acids. The germline V gene has CDR1 SGHTA and CDR2 FQGNSA. The CDR3 coding sequence is TGTGCCAGCCTAGTAAGGGAAGTAGGGGTCAACGTCCTGACTTTC. Translated, it gives CASLVREVGVNVLTF.

This chain links TRBV7-8 with TRBJ2-7; TRBD1 aligns across 9 bases. Germline trimming cut 5 bases from V and 7 bases from J; bases unmatched to any gene: 9. The CDR3 length is 14 residues. CDR1 and CDR2 from the germline V gene are SGHVS and FQNEAQ. CDR3 in DNA: TGTGCCAGCAGCGCCCCTAGAGACAGGGGGGAGCAGTACGTC. Its protein is CASSAPRDRGEQYV.

This clonotype showed up many times. The chain is built from TRBV7-8 and TRBJ2-1; 15 nucleotides align to TRBD2. V dropped 1 base and J dropped 3; count of bases not matched to a gene: 13. In germline, CDR1 is SGHVS, CDR2 FQNEAQ. CDR3 length: 21 amino acids. CDR3 sequence (DNA): TGTGCCAGCAGCTTAGTCCGGACTAGCGGGGGGGCGGCGGGCAACTACAATGAGCAGTTCTTC. Its translation is CASSLVRTSGGAAGNYNEQFF.

Comment on this clonotype: It is likely a read error, because the conserved phenylalanine at the end of the CDR3 is missing. The CDR3 sequence: CASSQTRWTIGELFS. The DNA of the CDR3 is TGCGCCAGCAGCCAAACCCGTTGGACGATCGGGGAGCTGTTTTCT. This chain uses TRBV4-1 with TRBJ2-2, with D hard to call. This CDR3 is 15 amino acids long. In germline, CDR1 is MGHRA, CDR2 YSYEKL. V lost 2 bases and J 7 bases, leaving 14 bases between the germline ends.

This clonotype has more than one count but fewer than ten. This chain uses TRBV12-3 or TRBV12-4 with TRBJ1-1; tentatively, D is TRBD1 (5 bases). V lost 3 bases and J 0 bases, leaving 11 bases between the germline ends. CDR3 length: 15 amino acids. The CDR3 DNA sequence: TGTGCCAGCAGTTTCGGACAACTGCTGAACACTGAAGCTTTCTTT. Translation gives CASSFGQLLNTEAFF.

This clonotype was detected only a few times. Here the CDR3 reads CASSLRSGSSTDTQYF. In DNA form, the CDR3 reads TGTGCCAGCAGCCTCCGTAGCGGATCTAGCACAGATACGCAGTATTTT. The V and J genes are TRBV7-6 and TRBJ2-3, with a possible D match to TRBD2 (6 bases). Trimming took off 5 bases at V and 0 bases at J, with 15 bases between the two ends. CDR1 is SGHVS and CDR2 is FNYEAQ in the germline V gene. This CDR3 region has 16 residues.